The 27 T cell receptor beta chains reported below all come from one sample, sequenced in a study of T cell responses to AZD1222 COVID-19 vaccine. Assay: immunoSEQ multiplex PCR; the TCRdb copy retains only in-frame clones and omits some. The data show approximately 150,000 clones, about 93% seen once. The sequencing here drew on peripheral blood, taken on day 0 of AZD1222 vaccination. Source of these receptors: an adult in good health.

The V and J genes are TRBV5-8 and TRBJ2-7, with 8 bases aligning to TRBD2. Germline CDR1 reads SGHTS; CDR2 reads YDEGEE. V lost 5 bases to trimming and J lost 0 bases; unmatched junction nucleotides: 4. This CDR3 is 14 amino acids long. The CDR3 here is CASRSGGGSYEQYV. CDR3 nucleotide sequence: TGTGCCAGCAGATCCGGGGGGGGCTCCTACGAGCAGTACGTC.

This chain joins TRBV7-9 and TRBJ2-1; perhaps TRBD2 as D (6 bases). V was pared by 4 bases and J by 12 bases, with 19 bases between. The CDR3 is made up of 14 amino acids. Per germline, CDR1 SEHNR and CDR2 FQNEAQ (reference sequence). CDR3 region: CASSSPGSYGGQFF. CDR3 bases: TGTGCCAGCAGCTCTCCCGGGTCCTACGGGGGGCAGTTCTTC.

The chain uses TRBV27 and TRBJ2-7; 9 nucleotides agree with TRBD1. CDR3 length: 14 amino acids. Germline V gene lookup returns CDR1 MNHEY and CDR2 SMNVEV (reference sequence). V lost 3 bases to trimming and J lost 7 bases; unmatched junction nucleotides: 7. The CDR3 loop reads CASSFAVGTGEQYV. CDR3 in DNA: TGTGCCAGCAGTTTTGCCGTTGGGACAGGGGAGCAGTACGTC.

In nucleotides, the CDR3 is TGTGCCAGTAGGTGGGGCAGGGCTCAAGGCTACACCTTC. Protein sequence: CASRWGRAQGYTF. The chain has TRBV19 and TRBJ1-2; tentatively, D is TRBD1 (5 bases). Germline CDR1 and CDR2: LNHDA and SQIVND (reference sequence). The CDR3 length is 13 residues. V lost 6 bases and J 8 bases, leaving 16 bases between the germline ends.

The gene calls are TRBV5-4 and TRBJ2-7; D may match TRBD1 or TRBD2 (6 bases each). The CDR3 extends over 15 amino acids. From germline, CDR1 is SGHNT and CDR2 YYREEE (reference sequence). The ends were cut back, 4 bases at V and 5 bases at J, with 19 bases in the middle. This CDR3 reads CASSVGGGYGHEQYV. The CDR3 DNA reads as TGTGCCAGCAGCGTGGGGGGCGGGTACGGGCACGAGCAGTACGTC.

The chain couples TRBV28 to TRBJ2-2; tentatively, D is TRBD1 (5 bases). Trimming took off 5 bases at V and 3 bases at J, with 16 bases between the two ends. The CDR3 contains 16 residues. Looked up from germline, CDR1 is MDHEN and CDR2 is SYDVKM. In DNA form, the CDR3 reads TGTGCCAGCAGTACGATATTGGCAGGGTACACCGGGGAGCTGTTTTTT. This gives the protein CASSTILAGYTGELFF.

V and J are TRBV9 and TRBJ2-6; D is uncertain. The ends were cut back, 1 base at V and 0 bases at J, with 5 bases in the middle. Germline V lookup: CDR1 SGDLS, CDR2 YYNGEE. The CDR3 totals 15 residues. CDR3 sequence: CASSVSASGANVLTF. CDR3 coding DNA: TGTGCCAGCAGCGTATCCGCCTCTGGGGCCAACGTCCTGACTTTC.

This chain links TRBV6-5 with TRBJ2-7; 7 bases line up with TRBD1. The CDR3 spans 13 residues. The V gene's germline CDR1 is MNHEY and CDR2 SVGAGI. After removal of 6 bases from V and 5 bases from J, the junction contained 7 bases not matched to a gene. The CDR3 nucleotides are TGTGCCAGCAGGGAGACAGGGTTGGACGAGCAGTACGTC. Protein product: CASRETGLDEQYV.

The chain combines TRBV19 with TRBJ1-2; TRBD1 agrees at 7 bases. The CDR3 consists of 15 residues. CDR1 LNHDA and CDR2 SQIVND come from the germline V gene (reference sequence). Trimming cost V 6 bases and J 0 bases; bases outside gene matches: 7. CDR3 sequence reads: CASRQTGYSNYGYTF. Here the CDR3 DNA reads TGTGCCAGTAGGCAGACAGGGTATTCTAACTATGGCTACACCTTC.

V is TRBV19 and J is TRBJ1-3, with TRBD1 as a possible D gene (6 bases). Between the trimmed V and J ends, which lost 4 bases and 4 bases, there was a span of 17 bases. The CDR3 runs to 16 residues. Germline CDR1 and CDR2: LNHDA and SQIVND (reference sequence). The CDR3 sequence is CASSRGSSGAGNTIYF. The CDR3, as DNA: TGTGCCAGTAGTAGAGGATCGTCAGGGGCAGGAAACACCATATATTTT.

The sample holds a few counts of this clone. This chain connects TRBV6-5 to TRBJ2-4; 7 bases line up with TRBD1. Germline V lookup: CDR1 MNHEY, CDR2 SVGAGI. Trimming removed 8 bases from V and 7 bases from J; junction bases left unmatched: 8. The CDR3 runs to 13 residues. CDR3 amino acids: CASRQGGSNIQYF. DNA of the CDR3: TGTGCCAGCCGACAGGGTGGGTCGAACATTCAGTACTTC.

This clone occurred once. The chain recombines TRBV5-8 with TRBJ2-2, with 9 nucleotides matching TRBD2. The CDR3 has 17 amino acids. Trimming took 4 bases from V and 4 from J; bases not matched to a gene: 11. Germline V gene lookup returns CDR1 SGHTS and CDR2 YDEGEE. The CDR3, as DNA: TGTGCCAGCAGCCGAAGGAGGAGCGGGGGGTTCACCGGGGAGCTGTTTTTT. Translating it yields CASSRRRSGGFTGELFF.

The chain carries TRBV24-1 and TRBJ2-2, with 12 bases lining up with TRBD2. The germline V gene encodes CDR1 KGHDR and CDR2 SFDVKD. The V and J ends lost 9 bases and 6 bases, in that order; junction bases with no gene match: 19. The CDR3 length is 19 residues. CDR3 bases: TGTGCCACCGGGGGGTTCGAGACTAGCGGGAGAGAGTCTGCCGGGGAGCTGTTTTTT. Its translation: CATGGFETSGRESAGELFF.

The rearrangement links TRBV10-1 to TRBJ2-1; D not certain. Germline V gene lookup returns CDR1 WNHNN and CDR2 SYGVQD (reference sequence). V lost 2 bases and J 9 bases, leaving 11 bases between the germline ends. The CDR3 sequence is 13 residues long. The CDR3 sequence is CASSEGVRGEQFF. DNA for the CDR3: TGCGCCAGCAGTGAGGGTGTGCGCGGTGAGCAGTTCTTC.

The chain is built from TRBV30 and TRBJ1-1, with D possibly TRBD1 on 5 matching bases. V was cut by 4 bases and J by 10 bases, with 10 bases left in between. This CDR3 is 10 amino acids long. Germline CDR1 is GTSNPN and CDR2 is SVGIG (reference sequence). CDR3 DNA: TGTGCCTGGATATCAGGGTCAGCTTTCTTT. It yields the protein CAWISGSAFF. The full variable domain, in which reference TRBV30 and TRBJ1-1 provide the parts outside the CDR3, is SQTIHQWPATLVQPVGSPLSLECTVEGTSNPNLYWYRQAAGRGLQLLFYSVGIGQISSEVPQNLSASRPQDRQFILSSKKLLLSDSGFYLCAWISGSAFFGQGTRLTVV.

This chain joins TRBV7-9 and TRBJ2-1, with 8 positions matching TRBD1. CDR1 is SEHNR, CDR2 FQNEAQ, per germline (reference sequence). Germline trimming cut 6 bases from V and 4 bases from J; bases unmatched to any gene: 8. CDR3 length: 15 residues. The CDR3 bases are TGTGCCAGCAGACTAGGACAGGGAATTTACAATGAGCAGTTCTTC. This translates into CASRLGQGIYNEQFF.

The rearrangement uses TRBV12-3 or TRBV12-4 and TRBJ1-6; D remains unclear. Trimming took off 2 bases at V and 10 bases at J, with 6 bases between the two ends. The CDR3 totals 12 residues. The CDR3 region has the DNA TGTGCCAGCAGTTTAACCGGGTCACCCCTCCACTTT. Translation: CASSLTGSPLHF.

The chain joins TRBV6-5 to TRBJ1-4, with D uncertain. The CDR3 runs 13 residues. Looked up from germline, CDR1 is MNHEY and CDR2 is SVGAGI. Trimming stripped 6 bases from V and 5 bases from J, with 10 bases between. This CDR3 reads CASRRMINEKLFF. CDR3 nucleotides: TGTGCCAGCAGAAGAATGATAAATGAAAAACTGTTTTTT.

This chain connects TRBV6-5 to TRBJ1-1, with D tentatively TRBD1 (6 bases). Germline V lookup: CDR1 MNHEY, CDR2 SVGAGI. The CDR3 loop spans 14 amino acids. V was cut by 7 bases and J by 0 bases, with 12 bases left in between. The CDR3 DNA follows: TGTGCCAGCACCCGGGACATCATGAACACTGAAGCTTTCTTT. Its translation: CASTRDIMNTEAFF.

The V gene is TRBV10-3, the J gene TRBJ1-6, with TRBD1 matching over 11 bases. Per germline, CDR1 ENHRY and CDR2 SYGVKD. The trim removed 6 bases at V and 4 bases at J, leaving 5 bases unmatched. The CDR3 has 16 amino acids. CDR3 protein: CAIREGTGGYNSPLHF. The CDR3, as DNA: TGTGCCATCAGGGAAGGGACAGGGGGTTATAATTCACCCCTCCACTTT.

This chain joins TRBV2 and TRBJ2-2; the match to TRBD2 covers 10 bases. Losses at the gene ends were 6 bases for V and 4 bases for J; bases not matched to a gene: 5. The CDR3 has 15 residues. Germline lookup yields CDR1 SNHLY and CDR2 FYNNEI. CDR3 DNA sequence: TGTGCCAGCAGCCCGGGACTAGCGACCACCGGGGAGCTGTTTTTT. Amino acids: CASSPGLATTGELFF.

This clone occurred once. The V gene is TRBV6-4, the J gene TRBJ1-1; TRBD1 aligns across 7 bases. V gave up 5 bases and J gave up 5 bases; unmatched junction bases: 8. The CDR3 spans 14 residues. Germline loops: CDR1 MRHNA, CDR2 SNTAGT. The CDR3 region is CASSPDRVGTEAFF. CDR3 bases: TGTGCCAGCAGTCCAGACAGGGTCGGGACTGAAGCTTTCTTT.

For this clone: One end of the junction is discordant with germline, which a read error may explain. This chain uses TRBV3-1 (or the pseudogene TRBV3-2) with TRBJ2-3; 7 bases agree with TRBD1. The CDR3 loop spans 13 amino acids. The germline V gene encodes CDR1 LGHDT and CDR2 YNNKEL (reference sequence). DNA of the CDR3: TGTGCCAGCAGCCGCACGAACCGGGACAGCGAGCATTTT. Residues: CASSRTNRDSEHF.

In its sample, this clone was seen once. The rearrangement uses TRBV5-1 and TRBJ2-2; D gene uncertain. Trimming removed 1 base at V and 5 bases at J, with 12 bases between. CDR1 and CDR2 (germline): SGHRS, YFSETQ. The CDR3 spans 15 residues. DNA of the CDR3: TGCGCCAGCAGCTTGAGGGCAGGCGATACCGGGGAGCTGTTTTTT. Protein product: CASSLRAGDTGELFF.

This chain links TRBV25-1 with TRBJ1-4; D gene uncertain. Germline CDR1 reads MGHDK; CDR2 reads SYGVNS. The CDR3 has 15 amino acids. Trimming shortened V by 6 bases and J by 3 bases, and 14 bases separated the two germline ends. Here the CDR3 DNA reads TGTGCCAGCAGGGATAGGACCGGCCCTAATGAAAAACTGTTTTTT. The encoded protein is CASRDRTGPNEKLFF.

The chain combines TRBV7-9 with TRBJ1-4; D unresolved. The CDR3 runs 15 residues. V was pared by 1 base and J by 6 bases, with 12 bases between. Germline values: CDR1 SEHNR, CDR2 FQNEAQ (reference sequence). This chain's CDR3 is CASSLVERVDEKLFF. For the CDR3, the DNA is TGTGCCAGCAGCTTAGTAGAGAGGGTGGATGAAAAACTGTTTTTT.

This chain uses TRBV19 with TRBJ2-3, with 8 nucleotides matching TRBD1. This CDR3 is built from 15 residues. Germline V gives CDR1 LNHDA, CDR2 SQIVND (reference sequence). Trimming took 4 bases from V and 1 from J; bases not matched to a gene: 4. The CDR3 DNA sequence: TGTGCCAGTAGTAACGGACAGGGAGGCACAGATACGCAGTATTTT. Amino acid sequence: CASSNGQGGTDTQYF.